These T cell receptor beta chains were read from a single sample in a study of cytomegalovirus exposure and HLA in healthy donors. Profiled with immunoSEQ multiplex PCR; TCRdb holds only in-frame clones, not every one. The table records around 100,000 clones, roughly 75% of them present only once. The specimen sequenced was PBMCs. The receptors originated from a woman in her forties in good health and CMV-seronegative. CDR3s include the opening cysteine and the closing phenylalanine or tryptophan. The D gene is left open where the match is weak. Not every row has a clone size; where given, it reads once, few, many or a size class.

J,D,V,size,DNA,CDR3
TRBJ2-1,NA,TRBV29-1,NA,TGCAGCGTTGAAATAGGGGGATCCAATGAGCAGTTCTTC,CSVEIGGSNEQFF
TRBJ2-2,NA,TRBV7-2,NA,TGTGCCAGCAGCTTAGGGCAGAACACCGGGGAGCTGTTTTTT,CASSLGQNTGELFF
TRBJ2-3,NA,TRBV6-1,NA,TGTGCCAGCAGTGAACCAGGAGGTGTGGGGGGTAGCGCAGATACGCAGTATTTT,CASSEPGGVGGSADTQYF
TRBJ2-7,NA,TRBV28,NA,TGTGCCAGCAGCCCTACAGGCCTCCGCTCCTACGAGCAGTACTTC,CASSPTGLRSYEQYF
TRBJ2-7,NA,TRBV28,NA,TGTGCCAGCAGCCTTACAGGCTACGAGCAGTACTTC,CASSLTGYEQYF
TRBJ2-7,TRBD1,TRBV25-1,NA,TGTGCCAGCAGGGACGGACAGGGGGCCTGGGAGCAGTACTTC,CASRDGQGAWEQYF
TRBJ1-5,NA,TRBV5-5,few,TGTGCCAGCAGCCCCGTACCGCAAAGAGCGGGGTATCAGCCCCAGCATTTT,CASSPVPQRAGYQPQHF
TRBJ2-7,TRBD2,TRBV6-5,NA,TGTGCCAGCCCCCAGCGGGGAGCCTACGAGCAGTACTTC,CASPQRGAYEQYF
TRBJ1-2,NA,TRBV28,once,TGTGCCAGCAGTTCTCGGACGGCGGAGGATGGCTACACCTTC,CASSSRTAEDGYTF
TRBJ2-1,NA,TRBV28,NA,TGTGCCAGCAAGTACGGGGGAAGCTCCTACAATGAGCAGTTCTTC,CASKYGGSSYNEQFF
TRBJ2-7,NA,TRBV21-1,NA,TGTGCCAGCAGCCCGGACCTGGACCTAGCAGCCCGGGAGCAGTACTTC,CASSPDLDLAAREQYF
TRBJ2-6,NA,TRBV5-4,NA,TGTGCCAGCAGCAGCCCCCCCTCTGGGGCCAACGTCCTGACTTTC,CASSSPPSGANVLTF
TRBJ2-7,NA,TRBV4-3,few,TGCGCCAGCAGCCAAGATCCGGGGGTAGGGGCTGATGGAGGATACTCCTACGAGCAGTACTTC,CASSQDPGVGADGGYSYEQYF
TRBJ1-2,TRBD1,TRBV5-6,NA,TGTGCCAGCGTGGCAGGGGGGCATGGCTACACCTTC,CASVAGGHGYTF
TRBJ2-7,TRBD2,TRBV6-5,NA,TGTGCCAGCAGACTAGCGGGAGGTCCCCCCTACGAGCAGTACTTC,CASRLAGGPPYEQYF
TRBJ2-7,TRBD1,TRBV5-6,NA,TGTGCCAGCAGCTTGTTCGGGACAGAGAGGATCCGGGACTCCTACGAGCAGTACTTC,CASSLFGTERIRDSYEQYF
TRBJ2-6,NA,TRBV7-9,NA,TGTGCCAGCAGCTCATCGACAGGTTCTAACTCTGGGGCCAACGTCCTGACTTTC,CASSSSTGSNSGANVLTF
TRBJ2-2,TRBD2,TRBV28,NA,TGTGCCCACGCGGCACGACTAGCGTTCGGGGAGCTGTTTTTT,CAHAARLAFGELFF
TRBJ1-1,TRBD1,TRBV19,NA,TGTGCCAGTAAGAGGCAGGACAGGGGGGCGAACACTGAAGCTTTCTTT,CASKRQDRGANTEAFF
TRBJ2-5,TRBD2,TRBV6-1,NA,TGTGCCAGCAGTGAATGGTGGGGGGGAAGGCAAGAGACCCAGTACTTC,CASSEWWGGRQETQYF
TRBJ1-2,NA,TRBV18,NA,TGTGCCAGCTCATCCTCTTGGGGCTTCAACTATGGCTACACCTTC,CASSSSWGFNYGYTF
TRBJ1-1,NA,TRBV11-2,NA,TGTGCCAGCAGCTTCGAACGGGACACTGAAGCTTTCTTT,CASSFERDTEAFF
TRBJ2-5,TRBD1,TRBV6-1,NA,TGTGCCAGCAGCTACAGGGGGGAGACCCAGTACTTC,CASSYRGETQYF
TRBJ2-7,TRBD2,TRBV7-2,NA,TGTGCCAGCAGCGCTAGCGGGATGAGCTCCTACGAGCAGTACTTC,CASSASGMSSYEQYF
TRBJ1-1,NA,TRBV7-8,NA,TGTGCCAGCAGCCAACAGGGCTTAAACACTGAAGCTTTCTTT,CASSQQGLNTEAFF